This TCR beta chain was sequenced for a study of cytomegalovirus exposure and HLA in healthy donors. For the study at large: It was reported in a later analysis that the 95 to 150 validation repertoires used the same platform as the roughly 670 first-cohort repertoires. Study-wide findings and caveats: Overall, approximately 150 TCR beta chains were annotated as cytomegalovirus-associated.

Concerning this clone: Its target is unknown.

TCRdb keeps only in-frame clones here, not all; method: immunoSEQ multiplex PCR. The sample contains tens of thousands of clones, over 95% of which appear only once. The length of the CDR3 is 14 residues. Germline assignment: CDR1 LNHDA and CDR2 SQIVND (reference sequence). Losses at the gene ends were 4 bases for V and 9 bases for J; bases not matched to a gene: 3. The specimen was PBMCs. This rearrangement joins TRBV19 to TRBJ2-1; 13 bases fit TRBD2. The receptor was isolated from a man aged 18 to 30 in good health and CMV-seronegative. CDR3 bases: TGTGCCAGTAGTAAACTAGCGGGAGGGCTTGAGCAGTTCTTC. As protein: CASSKLAGGLEQFF. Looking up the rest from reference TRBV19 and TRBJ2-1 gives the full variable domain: DGGITQSPKYLFRKEGQNVTLSCEQNLNHDAMYWYRQDPGQGLRLIYYSQIVNDFQKGDIAEGYSVSREKKESFPLTVTSAQKNPTAFYLCASSKLAGGLEQFFGPGTRLTVL.